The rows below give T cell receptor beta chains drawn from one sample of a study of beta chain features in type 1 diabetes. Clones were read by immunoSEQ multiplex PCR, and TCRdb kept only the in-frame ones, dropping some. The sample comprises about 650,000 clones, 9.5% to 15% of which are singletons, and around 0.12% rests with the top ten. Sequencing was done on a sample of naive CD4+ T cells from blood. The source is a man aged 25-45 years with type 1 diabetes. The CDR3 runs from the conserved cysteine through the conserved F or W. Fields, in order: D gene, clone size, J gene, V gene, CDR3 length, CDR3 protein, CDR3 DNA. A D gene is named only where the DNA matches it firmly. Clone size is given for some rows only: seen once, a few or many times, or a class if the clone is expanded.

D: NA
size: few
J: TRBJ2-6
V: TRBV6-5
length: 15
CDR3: CASSYASSGANVLTF
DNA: TGTGCCAGCAGTTACGCCAGCTCTGGGGCCAACGTCCTGACTTTC

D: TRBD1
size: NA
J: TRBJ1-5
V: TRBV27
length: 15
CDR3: CASSLTEGASQPQHF
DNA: TGTGCCAGCAGTTTAACAGAGGGGGCTAGTCAGCCCCAGCATTTT

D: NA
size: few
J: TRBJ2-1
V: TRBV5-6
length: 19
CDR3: CASSYRHLLVRSSYNEQFF
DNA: TGTGCCAGCAGCTACCGACATTTACTGGTTCGGAGCTCCTACAATGAGCAGTTCTTC

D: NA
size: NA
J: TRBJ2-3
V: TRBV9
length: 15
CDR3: CASSVAATSTDTQYF
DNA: TGTGCCAGCAGCGTAGCGGCAACTAGCACAGATACGCAGTATTTT

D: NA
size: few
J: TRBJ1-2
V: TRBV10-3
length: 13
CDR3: CAISESSVYGYTF
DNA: TGTGCCATCAGTGAGTCCTCAGTCTATGGCTACACCTTC

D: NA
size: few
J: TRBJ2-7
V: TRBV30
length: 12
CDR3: CAWSGGPYEQYF
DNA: TGTGCCTGGAGTGGGGGACCCTACGAGCAGTACTTC

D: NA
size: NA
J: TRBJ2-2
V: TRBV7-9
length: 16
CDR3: CASSPASYGLAGELFF
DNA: TGTGCCAGCAGCCCGGCGTCTTACGGGTTGGCCGGGGAGCTGTTTTTT

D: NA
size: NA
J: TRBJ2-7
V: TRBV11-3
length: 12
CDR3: CASSQSSYEQYF
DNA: TGTGCCAGCAGCCAGAGCTCCTACGAGCAGTACTTC

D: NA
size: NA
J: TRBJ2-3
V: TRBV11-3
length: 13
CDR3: CASSGAGPDTQYF
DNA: TGTGCCAGCAGCGGGGCAGGGCCAGATACGCAGTATTTT

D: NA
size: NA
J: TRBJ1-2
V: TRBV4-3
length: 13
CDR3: CASSQQGNYGYTF
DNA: TGCGCCAGCAGCCAACAGGGGAACTATGGCTACACCTTC

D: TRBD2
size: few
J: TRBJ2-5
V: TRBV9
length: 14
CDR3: CASSRTSGGKTQYF
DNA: TGTGCCAGCAGCCGGACTAGCGGGGGGAAGACCCAGTACTTC

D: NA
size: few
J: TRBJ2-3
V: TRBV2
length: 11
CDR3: CASSVRDTQYF
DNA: TGTGCCAGCAGTGTTCGAGATACGCAGTATTTT

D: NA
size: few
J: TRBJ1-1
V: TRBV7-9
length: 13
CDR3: CASSLERNTEAFF
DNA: TGTGCCAGCAGCTTAGAGAGGAACACTGAAGCTTTCTTT

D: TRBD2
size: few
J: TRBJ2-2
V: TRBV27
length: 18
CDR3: CASSLLASGTSNTGELFF
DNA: TGTGCCAGCAGTTTATTGGCTAGCGGAACCTCGAACACCGGGGAGCTGTTTTTT

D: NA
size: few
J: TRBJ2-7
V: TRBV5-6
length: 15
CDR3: CASSLATRRSYEQYF
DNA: TGTGCCAGCAGCTTGGCAACAAGACGCTCCTACGAGCAGTACTTC

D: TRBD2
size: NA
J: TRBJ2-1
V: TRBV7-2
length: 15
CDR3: CASSFLAGFNNEQFF
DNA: TGTGCCAGCAGCTTTCTAGCGGGGTTTAACAATGAGCAGTTCTTC

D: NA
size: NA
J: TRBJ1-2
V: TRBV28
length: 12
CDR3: CASSWELYGYTF
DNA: TGTGCCAGCAGTTGGGAACTCTATGGCTACACCTTC

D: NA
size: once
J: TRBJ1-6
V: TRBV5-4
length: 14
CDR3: CASSLDREGSPLHF
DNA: TGTGCCAGCAGCTTGGACAGGGAAGGTTCACCCCTCCACTTT

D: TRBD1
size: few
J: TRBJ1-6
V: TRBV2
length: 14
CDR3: CASTGQGRRSPLHF
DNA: TGTGCCAGCACCGGACAGGGGCGTCGTTCACCCCTCCACTTT

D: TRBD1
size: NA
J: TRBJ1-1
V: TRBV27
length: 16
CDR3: CASSPLNTGENTEAFF
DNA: TGTGCCAGCAGTCCTCTCAACACAGGGGAAAACACTGAAGCTTTCTTT

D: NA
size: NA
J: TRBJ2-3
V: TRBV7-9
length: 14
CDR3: CASSPGGGRDTQYF
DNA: TGTGCCAGCAGCCCAGGCGGAGGACGAGATACGCAGTATTTT

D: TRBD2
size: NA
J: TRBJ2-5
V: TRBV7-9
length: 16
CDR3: CASSSLIGLAGETQYF
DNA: TGTGCCAGCAGCTCTCTTATCGGACTAGCTGGGGAGACCCAGTACTTC

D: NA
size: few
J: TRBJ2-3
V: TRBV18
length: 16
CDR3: CASSPAGQGVGDTQYF
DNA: TGTGCCAGCTCACCAGCGGGACAAGGGGTAGGAGATACGCAGTATTTT

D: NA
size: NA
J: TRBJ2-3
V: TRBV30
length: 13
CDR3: CAWRQPSTDTQYF
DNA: TGTGCCTGGAGGCAACCGAGCACAGATACGCAGTATTTT

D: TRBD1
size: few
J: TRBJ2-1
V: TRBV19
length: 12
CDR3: CASSSLDRTQFF
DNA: TGTGCCAGTAGTAGCCTGGACAGGACCCAGTTCTTC

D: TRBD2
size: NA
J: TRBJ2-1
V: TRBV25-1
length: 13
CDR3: CASRLAGGREQFF
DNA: TGTGCCAGCAGACTAGCGGGGGGGCGTGAGCAGTTCTTC